This T cell receptor (beta chain) was sequenced during a study of shared clonotypes between healthy human individuals. About the research overall: Each donor had three CD4 naive, three CD4 memory, two CD8 naive and one CD8 memory plate.

The assay was immunoSEQ multiplex PCR, and TCRdb's table has in-frame clones only and misses some. This table has roughly 2,000,000 clones, over 85% appearing once. Naive CD8 cells, CD45RO-negative and positively selected for CCR7, excluded terminally differentiated effector memory CD45RA+ cells. This clone showed up just once. Germline-derived CDR1 and CDR2 are SEHNR and FQNEAQ (reference sequence). The length of the CDR3 is 14 residues. The V and J ends lost 5 bases and 1 base respectively, with 12 bases between them. Source material: naive CD8+ T cells sorted from blood. This clonotype was sampled from a man younger than 35 in good health. The chain employs TRBV7-9 and TRBJ2-7; D unclear. CDR3 DNA sequence: TGTGCCAGCAGCCCTAGTTGGGGTTCCTACGAGCAGTACTTC. Translating gives CASSPSWGSYEQYF.